The 23 T cell receptor beta chains listed next were all sequenced from one sample in a study of shared clonotypes between healthy human individuals. Clones were read by immunoSEQ multiplex PCR, and TCRdb kept only the in-frame ones, dropping some. The repertoire includes 2,500,000 or so clones, under 95% of them detected once, and roughly 0.34% sits in the top ten. The specimen sequenced was naive CD4+ T cells from PBMCs. Subset meaning: CD45RA+ positively selected. The receptors were sampled from a man between 18 and 29 years old in good health. Some clones in this sample may be carry-over from other donors' samples.

About this clone: The identical CDR3 is also encoded by other nucleotide sequences in the sample. The gene calls are TRBV5-1 and TRBJ2-7; the match to TRBD1 covers 9 bases. The germline gives CDR1 SGHRS, CDR2 YFSETQ. Unmatched junction bases numbered 8, after V lost 4 bases and J lost 3 bases. The CDR3 consists of 15 residues. CDR3 DNA: TGCGCCAGCAGCCCGGGACAGGGCATTCTCTACGAGCAGTACTTC. Translated, it gives CASSPGQGILYEQYF.

This clone occurred once. The chain links TRBV6-5 to TRBJ1-2, with unresolved D. The CDR3 runs 13 residues. V shed 5 bases and J shed 8 bases, with 15 bases lying between them. Per germline, CDR1 MNHEY and CDR2 SVGAGI. CDR3 in DNA: TGTGCCAGCAGTCGTCGGACCTTGGAAGGCTACACCTTC. As protein: CASSRRTLEGYTF.

This chain uses TRBV6-1 with TRBJ1-1; D is undetermined. The germline V gene encodes CDR1 MNHNS and CDR2 SASEGT. This CDR3 region has 14 residues. Trimming removed 3 bases from V and 11 bases from J, with 19 bases in between. CDR3 region: CASSDQPGPMLAFF. In DNA form, the CDR3 reads TGTGCCAGCAGTGATCAACCGGGCCCGATGCTGGCTTTCTTT.

The chain carries TRBV18 and TRBJ1-2; 11 bases line up with TRBD1. Germline lookup yields CDR1 KGHSH and CDR2 LQKENI. CDR3 length: 15 amino acids. With V trimmed by 3 bases and J by 7 bases, 7 bases remained unmatched. The CDR3 loop reads CASSPGADRGLGYTF. CDR3 nucleotide sequence: TGTGCCAGCTCACCGGGCGCGGACAGGGGGCTTGGCTACACCTTC.

On this clone: This same CDR3 is encoded by further DNA sequences in the sample. The chain is built from TRBV18 and TRBJ1-5; D remains unclear. Germline CDR1 reads KGHSH; CDR2 reads LQKENI. CDR3 length: 14 residues. The V gene lost 3 bases and the J gene lost 0 bases, with 6 bases spanning the gap. The CDR3 DNA follows: TGTGCCAGCTCACCGGGCTTTAGCAATCAGCCCCAGCATTTT. Protein: CASSPGFSNQPQHF.

In the case of this clone: The sample contains more than one DNA sequence encoding this CDR3. This chain joins TRBV2 and TRBJ2-5, with D unclear. From germline, CDR1 is SNHLY and CDR2 FYNNEI. There are 12 residues in the CDR3. The germline V and J ends were trimmed by 4 bases and 3 bases, with 6 bases remaining between them. For the CDR3, the DNA is TGTGCCAGCAGTGTGTCAGAAGAGACCCAGTACTTC. This encodes CASSVSEETQYF.

The gene calls are TRBV6-5 and TRBJ1-3, with D perhaps TRBD1 (6 bases). CDR1 MNHEY and CDR2 SVGAGI come from the germline V gene. The CDR3 has 15 amino acids. V lost 2 bases, J lost 4 bases, and 12 bases lay in between. For the CDR3, the DNA is TGTGCCAGCAGTTACACAGGGACGTCGGGAAACACCATATATTTT. It encodes CASSYTGTSGNTIYF.

A single count supports this clone. The chain's CDR3 is CASSALPPPGDTIYF. CDR3 nucleotides: TGCGCCAGCAGCGCCCTGCCCCCCCCCGGGGACACCATATATTTT. The rearrangement joins TRBV5-1 to TRBJ1-3; D not certain. Trimming removed 4 bases from V and 8 bases from J, with 19 bases in between. The CDR3 runs 15 residues. Looked up from germline, CDR1 is SGHRS and CDR2 is YFSETQ.

The chain carries TRBV28 and TRBJ2-7; no clear D gene. CDR1 is MDHEN, CDR2 SYDVKM, per germline. CDR3 length: 12 amino acids. Trimming took off 5 bases at V and 6 bases at J, with 11 bases between the two ends. The CDR3 DNA reads TGTGCCAGCAGTGCCCAAGTGGGCGAGCAGTACTTC. Residues: CASSAQVGEQYF.

The chain combines TRBV4-1 with TRBJ2-1; D not resolved. The CDR3 sequence is 17 residues long. Germline lookup yields CDR1 MGHRA and CDR2 YSYEKL. V shed 1 base and J shed 0 bases, with 13 bases lying between them. For the CDR3, the DNA is TGCGCCAGCAGCCAAGTTCGCGTTAAGAGCTCCTACAATGAGCAGTTCTTC. Translated: CASSQVRVKSSYNEQFF.

There are a few counts of this clone. Other DNA sequences from this sample encode an identical CDR3 as well. This rearrangement joins TRBV7-2 to TRBJ1-5; possibly TRBD1 for D (6 bases). CDR3 length equals 14 residues. In germline, CDR1 is SGHTA, CDR2 FQGNSA. The V end lost 5 bases, the J end lost 2 bases, and 10 bases lay between the germline ends. CDR3 residues: CASSTRQGNQPQHF. In DNA form, the CDR3 reads TGTGCCAGCAGCACCCGACAGGGCAATCAGCCCCAGCATTTT.

The V and J genes are TRBV30 and TRBJ1-6, with 10 bases fitting TRBD1. The V gene end was trimmed by 3 bases and the J gene end by 2 bases; junction bases not matched to a gene: 1. Germline CDR1 and CDR2: GTSNPN and SVGIG (reference sequence). The CDR3 consists of 15 residues. The CDR3 region has the DNA TGTGCCTGGAGGGGACAGGGGCCCTATAATTCACCCCTCCACTTT. It is translated as CAWRGQGPYNSPLHF. Full variable domain (remainder filled in from reference TRBV30 and TRBJ1-6): SQTIHQWPATLVQPVGSPLSLECTVEGTSNPNLYWYRQAAGRGLQLLFYSVGIGQISSEVPQNLSASRPQDRQFILSSKKLLLSDSGFYLCAWRGQGPYNSPLHFGNGTRLTVT.

J is TRBJ2-7 and V is TRBV11-2, with no clear D. The CDR3 runs 14 residues. Germline values: CDR1 SGHAT, CDR2 FQNNGV. Trimming removed 0 bases from V and 6 bases from J, with 12 bases in between. This CDR3 is CASSLDRHRSEQYF. As DNA, the CDR3 is TGTGCCAGCAGCTTAGACCGACACCGAAGCGAGCAGTACTTC.

The chain couples TRBV7-2 to TRBJ1-5, with a possible D match to TRBD1 (6 bases). With 5 bases removed from V and 5 bases from J, the gap between germline ends came to 10 bases. CDR1 is SGHTA and CDR2 is FQGNSA in the germline V gene. The CDR3 extends over 13 amino acids. As DNA, the CDR3 is TGTGCCAGCAGCCAGGGGCGCGATCAGCCCCAGCATTTT. Amino acids: CASSQGRDQPQHF.

Regarding this clone: The sample holds other DNA sequences that translate to the same CDR3. The rearrangement uses TRBV7-2 and TRBJ2-1; D is possibly TRBD2 (6 bases). The CDR3 extends over 14 amino acids. V was trimmed by 1 base and J by 3 bases, leaving 7 bases between them. Germline CDR1 and CDR2: SGHTA and FQGNSA. This CDR3 is CASSLDSGYNEQFF. The CDR3 DNA sequence: TGTGCCAGCAGCTTAGATAGCGGCTACAATGAGCAGTTCTTC.

This clone is a singleton in its sample. In nucleotides, the CDR3 is TGTGCCAGCAGCAAAGAGCTCGTGAATCAGCCCCAGCATTTT. Translation gives CASSKELVNQPQHF. The V gene is TRBV21-1, the J gene TRBJ1-5. TRBV21-1 constitutes a pseudogene. CDR3 length equals 14 residues.

The rearrangement joins TRBV7-6 to TRBJ2-1, with 7 nucleotides matching TRBD1. CDR1 and CDR2 from the germline V gene are SGHVS and FNYEAQ. The CDR3 spans 15 residues. J lost 0 bases, V lost 5 bases, and 4 bases had no gene match. DNA for the CDR3: TGTGCCAGCAGCCCCAGGGGGAGCTCCTACAATGAGCAGTTCTTC. This gives the protein CASSPRGSSYNEQFF.

In regard to this clone: This CDR3 is also generated by other DNA sequences in the sample. The chain links TRBV7-2 to TRBJ2-4; no firm D call. CDR3 length: 13 amino acids. Germline assignment: CDR1 SGHTA and CDR2 FQGNSA. Deletions cut 5 bases from V and 5 bases from J, with 10 bases between. The CDR3 DNA reads as TGTGCCAGCAGCCCTAACCGGGAAAACATTCAGTACTTC. Translated, it gives CASSPNRENIQYF. The full variable domain, with the rest looked up from reference TRBV7-2 and TRBJ2-4, is GAGVSQSPSNKVTEKGKDVELRCDPISGHTALYWYRQSLGQGLEFLIYFQGNSAPDKSGLPSDRFSAERTGGSVSTLTIQRTQQEDSAVYLCASSPNRENIQYFGAGTRLSVL.

The chain couples TRBV6-1 to TRBJ2-1; 8 nucleotides align to TRBD2. Germline V gene data show CDR1 as MNHNS and CDR2 as SASEGT. The trim removed 7 bases at V and 14 bases at J, leaving 13 bases unmatched. The length of the CDR3 is 13 residues. The CDR3 protein is CASTPTSGRSEFF. In DNA, the CDR3 is TGTGCCAGCACACCGACCAGCGGGAGATCTGAGTTCTTC.

The rearrangement links TRBV7-2 to TRBJ2-3, with TRBD2 identical over 10 bases. Germline V gives CDR1 SGHTA, CDR2 FQGNSA. The CDR3 contains 17 residues. The J segment lost 0 bases and the V segment lost 1 base, leaving 4 bases of the junction unmatched. This CDR3 reads CASSLETSGYSTDTQYF. The CDR3 DNA reads TGTGCCAGCAGCTTAGAGACTAGCGGGTATAGCACAGATACGCAGTATTTT. The full variable domain, rest sourced from reference TRBV7-2 and TRBJ2-3, is GAGVSQSPSNKVTEKGKDVELRCDPISGHTALYWYRQSLGQGLEFLIYFQGNSAPDKSGLPSDRFSAERTGGSVSTLTIQRTQQEDSAVYLCASSLETSGYSTDTQYFGPGTRLTVL.

The chain combines TRBV7-2 with TRBJ2-7; D remains unclear. Looked up from germline, CDR1 is SGHTA and CDR2 is FQGNSA. This CDR3 contains 14 residues. Trimming pared 4 bases from V and 4 bases from J, leaving 14 bases between. DNA for the CDR3: TGTGCCAGCAGCTCCGGGTGGCAGGCATACGAGCAGTACTTC. Its protein is CASSSGWQAYEQYF.

The V and J genes are TRBV25-1 and TRBJ2-5; TRBD1 aligns across 9 bases. The DNA matches TRBJ2-7 better at its end, which makes the J call doubtful. The CDR3 length is 15 residues. CDR1 is MGHDK, CDR2 SYGVNS, per germline. For the CDR3, the DNA is TGTGCCAGCAGTGGGACCGGGACAGGGTGGTACGAGCAGTACTTC. Protein sequence: CASSGTGTGWYEQYF.

This chain uses TRBV6-5 with TRBJ2-4; D gene uncertain. This CDR3 region has 16 residues. V lost 2 bases and J lost 3, with 14 bases in between. The germline gives CDR1 MNHEY, CDR2 SVGAGI. The CDR3 DNA sequence: TGTGCCAGCAGTTACGGAGCTAGTAACGGCAAAAACATTCAGTACTTC. Its protein is CASSYGASNGKNIQYF.